Below, 23 T cell receptor beta chains from the same sample are listed, as sequenced in a study of OX40 agonist ivuxolimab in advanced cancers. Method: immunoSEQ multiplex PCR; TCRdb's copy keeps in-frame clones and lacks some. Of more than 65,000 clones in the sample, roughly 85% were seen once. The sample was CD4+ or CD8+ T cells sorted from blood, taken in a trial of the OX40 agonist ivuxolimab. These receptor sequences come from an adult with an advanced solid tumor such as melanoma, head and neck, liver or kidney cancer.

J is TRBJ2-3 and V is TRBV29-1, with 8 bases identical to TRBD2. The CDR3 extends over 14 amino acids. Germline CDR1 reads SQVTM; CDR2 reads ANQGSEA. The junction had 3 bases not matched to a gene; V was cut back by 4 bases and J by 0 bases. CDR3 coding DNA: TGCAGCGTTGCAAGCGGGAGTAGCACAGATACGCAGTATTTT. Protein product: CSVASGSSTDTQYF.

The chain has TRBV7-9 and TRBJ1-1; tentatively, D is TRBD1 (5 bases). Germline V gene sequence: CDR1 SEHNR, CDR2 FQNEAQ (reference sequence). V lost 1 base and J lost 8, with 8 bases in between. This CDR3 contains 12 residues. CDR3 sequence: CASSLGRGEAFF. CDR3 in DNA: TGTGCCAGCAGCTTAGGCCGGGGGGAAGCTTTCTTT.

This rearrangement joins TRBV5-1 to TRBJ1-2; D is unclear. The V gene lost 0 bases and the J gene lost 2 bases, with 11 bases spanning the gap. Germline V lookup: CDR1 SGHRS, CDR2 YFSETQ. The CDR3 runs 15 residues. The CDR3 DNA sequence: TGCGCCAGCAGCTTGGACGGAAAGATAAACTATGGCTACACCTTC. Amino acids: CASSLDGKINYGYTF.

The chain employs TRBV21-1 and TRBJ1-5; TRBD1 is the table's D call, not checked against the DNA. TRBV21-1 is shown as a pseudogene. CDR3 length: 14 amino acids. CDR3 coding DNA: TGTGCCAGCAGCGACAGGGAGGTCGGCCAGCCCCAGCATTTT. It is translated as CASSDREVGQPQHF.

The rearrangement joins TRBV7-9 to TRBJ2-1; D gene unclear. There are 11 residues in the CDR3. V lost 7 bases and J lost 12, with 13 bases in between. The germline V gene has CDR1 SEHNR and CDR2 FQNEAQ (reference sequence). The CDR3 bases are TGTGCCAGCACCTCGGTTTTCGCGCAGTTCTTC. Its protein is CASTSVFAQFF.

This clone has a single count. This rearrangement joins TRBV11-3 to TRBJ2-7; D gene uncertain. This CDR3 is 11 amino acids long. Germline V gives CDR1 SGHNT, CDR2 YENEEA. Trimming took 2 bases from V and 7 from J, leaving 6 bases between them. CDR3 nucleotides: TGTGCCAGCAGCTTATCCCTAGAGCAGTACTTC. It is translated as CASSLSLEQYF.

V and J are TRBV7-2 and TRBJ2-3; 10 positions match TRBD2. V was clipped by 2 bases and J by 4 bases; unmatched bases: 9. The V gene's germline CDR1 is SGHTA and CDR2 FQGNSA. The CDR3 loop spans 17 amino acids. The chain's CDR3 is CASSLWQRGGQADTQYF. CDR3 in DNA: TGTGCCAGCAGCTTATGGCAGCGGGGGGGCCAGGCAGATACGCAGTATTTT.

The CDR3 DNA is TGTGCCAGTAGTAGTAGGTTGTCCTACGAGCAGTACTTC. This codes for CASSSRLSYEQYF. The chain is built from TRBV19 and TRBJ2-7, with D unresolved. This CDR3 is 13 amino acids long. V was clipped by 4 bases and J by 1 base, with 8 bases between them. Germline V gene lookup returns CDR1 LNHDA and CDR2 SQIVND (reference sequence).

V usage is TRBV30 and J usage is TRBJ1-5; D is unresolved. V lost 1 base and J 5 bases, leaving 9 bases between the germline ends. Germline CDR1 reads GTSNPN; CDR2 reads SVGIG (reference sequence). This CDR3 spans 13 amino acids. The CDR3, as DNA: TGTGCCTGGAGTGGGGGAAACGATCAGCCCCAGCATTTT. Protein sequence: CAWSGGNDQPQHF.

V and J are TRBV25-1 and TRBJ1-6, with 10 bases that match TRBD1. V shed 6 bases and J 7 bases; nucleotides not matched to a gene: 9. Germline assignment: CDR1 MGHDK and CDR2 SYGVNS. The CDR3 contains 16 residues. In nucleotides, the CDR3 is TGTGCCAGCAGCAAAACGGGGGGACAGGGGAATTCACCCCTCCACTTT. Translating gives CASSKTGGQGNSPLHF.

The chain couples TRBV30 to TRBJ1-1; D might be TRBD1 (6 bases). V lost 1 base and J lost 1, with 10 bases in between. Germline V gene sequence: CDR1 GTSNPN, CDR2 SVGIG (reference sequence). This CDR3 is built from 14 residues. CDR3 bases: TGTGCCTGGAGTGCGGACAGCGCGAACACTGAAGCTTTCTTT. Amino acids: CAWSADSANTEAFF.

CDR3 sequence (DNA): TGTGCCAGCAGCCCAAGGACTAGCGGGAATCACGAGCAGTACTTC. Amino acids: CASSPRTSGNHEQYF. This rearrangement joins TRBV9 to TRBJ2-7, with 12 bases fitting TRBD2. CDR1 and CDR2 (germline): SGDLS, YYNGEE. The CDR3 covers 15 residues. J gave up 5 bases and V 4 bases, and 7 bases lay outside the gene matches.

The chain recombines TRBV23-1 with TRBJ1-4; D might be TRBD1 (5 bases). TRBV23-1 is identified as an open reading frame with a role that is uncertain. V was shortened by 6 bases and J by 8 bases, with 22 bases between the two germline ends. There are 16 residues in the CDR3. Here the CDR3 reads CASSYSAGPKGEKLFF. The CDR3 bases are TGCGCCAGCAGCTATTCCGCGGGCCCCAAGGGGGAAAAACTGTTTTTT.

This clone was seen just once. The chain is built from TRBV28 and TRBJ1-2, with TRBD1 matching over 10 bases. This CDR3 has 19 residues. Trimming took 2 bases from V and 1 from J; bases not matched to a gene: 13. Germline CDR1 reads MDHEN; CDR2 reads SYDVKM. The CDR3 DNA is TGTGCCAGCAGTTTACTAAGCGGGACAGGGGCAGGGAATAACTATGGCTACACCTTC. The encoded protein is CASSLLSGTGAGNNYGYTF.

This chain joins TRBV5-5 and TRBJ2-3; a possible D gene is TRBD2 (5 bases). The germline CDR1 and CDR2 sequences are SGHKS and YYEKEE (reference sequence). The CDR3 is made up of 15 amino acids. Trimming took 7 bases from V and 5 from J, leaving 20 bases between them. The CDR3 is CASFLRLSRGDTQYF. The CDR3 DNA reads as TGTGCCAGCTTCCTAAGGCTATCTCGGGGAGATACGCAGTATTTT.

The J gene is TRBJ2-3, the V gene TRBV19; D is undetermined. The germline V gene encodes CDR1 LNHDA and CDR2 SQIVND (reference sequence). The CDR3 runs 13 residues. V was pared by 8 bases and J by 1 base, with 10 bases between. CDR3 protein: CASHKPGTDTQYF. The CDR3 coding sequence is TGTGCCAGTCATAAACCGGGCACAGATACGCAGTATTTT.

The chain is built from TRBV27 and TRBJ2-5, with D perhaps matching TRBD2 (7 bases). CDR1 is MNHEY and CDR2 is SMNVEV in the germline V gene (reference sequence). V lost 8 bases and J lost 7, with 20 bases in between. The length of the CDR3 is 14 residues. In DNA form, the CDR3 reads TGTGCCAGCGCGACAGGTTTAAGGGGGGGGACCCAGTACTTC. It encodes CASATGLRGGTQYF.

This chain links TRBV11-3 with TRBJ2-1; D is perhaps TRBD1 (5 bases). Between the trimmed V and J ends, which lost 1 base and 8 bases, there was a span of 6 bases. CDR1 and CDR2 (germline): SGHNT, YENEEA. The CDR3 sequence is 12 residues long. CDR3 protein: CASSLGGDEQFF. In nucleotides, the CDR3 is TGTGCCAGCAGCTTAGGGGGCGATGAGCAGTTCTTC.

This chain uses TRBV29-1 with TRBJ2-5; D is ambiguous. Germline CDR1 reads SQVTM; CDR2 reads ANQGSEA. There are 11 residues in the CDR3. Trimming removed 3 bases from V and 7 bases from J, with 9 bases in between. The CDR3 spells CSVEREGTQYF. The CDR3 nucleotides read TGCAGCGTTGAGCGAGAAGGGACCCAGTACTTC.

The J gene is TRBJ1-2, the V gene TRBV19; D is uncertain. Germline assignment: CDR1 LNHDA and CDR2 SQIVND (reference sequence). V was clipped by 3 bases and J by 9 bases, with 17 bases between them. This CDR3 is built from 14 residues. The CDR3 DNA reads TGTGCCAGTAGTATCGGAGGCGACACCAGGCGCTACACCTTC. Amino acid sequence: CASSIGGDTRRYTF.

This rearrangement joins TRBV30 to TRBJ2-2, with 7 bases that match TRBD1. Trimming cost V 2 bases and J 3 bases; bases outside gene matches: 6. Germline lookup yields CDR1 GTSNPN and CDR2 SVGIG (reference sequence). The CDR3 runs to 15 residues. The DNA for the CDR3 is TGTGCCTGGAGTTACCGGGACAGAGACACCGGGGAGCTGTTTTTT. The encoded protein is CAWSYRDRDTGELFF.

The chain employs TRBV4-3 and TRBJ2-7; 13 bases are shared with TRBD2. The germline V gene encodes CDR1 LGHNA and CDR2 YSLEER. The CDR3 runs 20 residues. V shed 2 bases and J 3 bases; nucleotides not matched to a gene: 16. CDR3 region: CASSQTRTSGRNQRLYEQYF. CDR3 bases: TGCGCCAGCAGCCAAACTCGGACTAGCGGGAGAAACCAAAGGCTCTACGAGCAGTACTTC.

V usage is TRBV5-1 and J usage is TRBJ1-1; maybe TRBD1 (6 bases). The V and J ends lost 4 bases and 3 bases respectively, with 16 bases between them. Looked up from germline, CDR1 is SGHRS and CDR2 is YFSETQ. The CDR3 is made up of 15 amino acids. CDR3 region: CASSIPRGGDTEAFF. The CDR3 nucleotides are TGCGCCAGCAGCATACCCAGGGGAGGCGACACTGAAGCTTTCTTT.